The T cell receptor (beta chain) described here comes from a study of blood T cell repertoires in COVID-19. V dropped 3 bases and J dropped 2; count of bases not matched to a gene: 9. The length of the CDR3 is 18 residues. Germline-derived CDR1 and CDR2 are SGDLS and YYNGEE. TCRdb's copy holds only in-frame clones and misses some; the assay was immunoSEQ multiplex PCR. The sample includes approximately 440,000 clones, about 90% of them seen just once. The sample was PBMCs or T cells enriched from blood (not recorded which). The sequence derives from a man aged 18 to 29 who had recovered from COVID-19. The chain couples TRBV9 to TRBJ2-1, with 12 bases aligning to TRBD2. As DNA, the CDR3 is TGTGCCAGCAGCGCAGACGGGCTAGCGGGAGGGCCCTACAATGAGCAGTTCTTC. This gives the protein CASSADGLAGGPYNEQFF.